A selection of T cell receptor beta chains follows, all from one sample in a study of cytomegalovirus exposure and HLA in healthy donors. Only in-frame clones appear in the TCRdb table, and some are missing; sequencing was by immunoSEQ multiplex PCR. The table has over 110,000 clones, about 80% seen once. Material for sequencing was PBMCs. Every receptor here comes from a male donor in good health and CMV-seropositive. Each CDR3 is given with its conserved first and last residue. D genes are given only for firm matches. Size values are once, few and many counts, or a class for expanded clones, and some rows have none.

CDR3nt: TGCGCCAGCAGCTTGGCTAGCGGGGGCAATGAGCAGTTCTTC; CDR3aa: CASSLASGGNEQFF; v_gene: TRBV5-1; j_gene: TRBJ2-1; d_gene: TRBD2; abundance: once
CDR3nt: TGTGCCAGTAGTATAGTGGGAGGAGGACCCAACTCCTACGAGCAGTACTTC; CDR3aa: CASSIVGGGPNSYEQYF; v_gene: TRBV19; j_gene: TRBJ2-7; d_gene: NA; abundance: once
CDR3nt: TGTGCCAGCCACAACGGACAGGGGGAGATCCACGAGCAGTACTTC; CDR3aa: CASHNGQGEIHEQYF; v_gene: TRBV4-2; j_gene: TRBJ2-7; d_gene: TRBD1; abundance: few
CDR3nt: TGTGCCAGCAGCTTAGACAGGGTTGAGGCTTTCTTT; CDR3aa: CASSLDRVEAFF; v_gene: TRBV7-8; j_gene: TRBJ1-1; d_gene: NA; abundance: NA
CDR3nt: TGCGCCAGCAGCTTGACAGGGGGTCGCGAGACCCAGTACTTC; CDR3aa: CASSLTGGRETQYF; v_gene: TRBV5-1; j_gene: TRBJ2-5; d_gene: TRBD1; abundance: NA
CDR3nt: TGTGCCAGCAGCTTAGGACAGCCTGGAAACACCATATATTTT; CDR3aa: CASSLGQPGNTIYF; v_gene: TRBV7-9; j_gene: TRBJ1-3; d_gene: NA; abundance: few
CDR3nt: TGCGCCAGCACCGTGGGGACTTCCAATTACAATGAGCAGTTCTTC; CDR3aa: CASTVGTSNYNEQFF; v_gene: TRBV5-1; j_gene: TRBJ2-1; d_gene: NA; abundance: NA
CDR3nt: TGTGCCAGCAGTTTACTGGGTCGAGGGCAGTTCTTC; CDR3aa: CASSLLGRGQFF; v_gene: TRBV27; j_gene: TRBJ2-1; d_gene: NA; abundance: NA
CDR3nt: TGTGCCAGCAGTTTATTTAGCGGGAGGGCCTCCTACGAGCAGTACTTC; CDR3aa: CASSLFSGRASYEQYF; v_gene: TRBV28; j_gene: TRBJ2-7; d_gene: TRBD2; abundance: NA
CDR3nt: TGTGCCAGCAGATTAGCCGGGACAGGGGTAGAGACCCAGTACTTC; CDR3aa: CASRLAGTGVETQYF; v_gene: TRBV7-9; j_gene: TRBJ2-5; d_gene: TRBD1; abundance: once
CDR3nt: TGCGCCAGCAGCCAAGATAGGGCGACAGAACTACAAGAGACCCAGTACTTC; CDR3aa: CASSQDRATELQETQYF; v_gene: TRBV4-1; j_gene: TRBJ2-5; d_gene: NA; abundance: NA
CDR3nt: TGTGCCAGCAGCTTAACCGCAGAGGACAGGGGTAAATATGGCTACACCTTC; CDR3aa: CASSLTAEDRGKYGYTF; v_gene: TRBV11-2; j_gene: TRBJ1-2; d_gene: TRBD1; abundance: NA
CDR3nt: TGTGCCAGCAGCGAGGACACCGGCTACGAGCAGTACTTC; CDR3aa: CASSEDTGYEQYF; v_gene: TRBV9; j_gene: TRBJ2-7; d_gene: NA; abundance: few
CDR3nt: TGTGCCAGCGGTTCTCGGGCCCTCACCCCGGGGGGGGCCAACGTCCTGACTTTC; CDR3aa: CASGSRALTPGGANVLTF; v_gene: TRBV11-2; j_gene: TRBJ2-6; d_gene: NA; abundance: NA
CDR3nt: TGTGCCAGCAGTCCTCCTACAGGGGTAGATACGCAGTATTTT; CDR3aa: CASSPPTGVDTQYF; v_gene: TRBV6-6; j_gene: TRBJ2-3; d_gene: TRBD1; abundance: NA
CDR3nt: TGTGCCAGTAACCTTGTGGGGGCTTTAACCGGGGAGCTGTTTTTT; CDR3aa: CASNLVGALTGELFF; v_gene: TRBV19; j_gene: TRBJ2-2; d_gene: NA; abundance: NA
CDR3nt: TGTGCTAGTGGTCAGGACGGGGGGAATGAAAAACTGTTTTTT; CDR3aa: CASGQDGGNEKLFF; v_gene: TRBV12-5; j_gene: TRBJ1-4; d_gene: NA; abundance: NA
CDR3nt: TGTGCCAGCAGCTCCACCGGGACTAGGGTCGGTGGGGCCAACGTCCTGACTTTC; CDR3aa: CASSSTGTRVGGANVLTF; v_gene: TRBV5-6; j_gene: TRBJ2-6; d_gene: TRBD2; abundance: NA
CDR3nt: TGTGCCAGCAGCCCGTTCAGGGGTAGTGAAAAACTGTTTTTT; CDR3aa: CASSPFRGSEKLFF; v_gene: TRBV5-4; j_gene: TRBJ1-4; d_gene: NA; abundance: NA
CDR3nt: TGTGCTAGCAGCCATAGTACTAGCGGGGGGAGACGGCCCCCTCAAGAGACCCAGTACTTC; CDR3aa: CASSHSTSGGRRPPQETQYF; v_gene: TRBV7-7; j_gene: TRBJ2-5; d_gene: TRBD2; abundance: NA
CDR3nt: TGTGCCAGCAGGACTACAGGGGGAAATCAGCCCCAGCATTTT; CDR3aa: CASRTTGGNQPQHF; v_gene: TRBV6-1; j_gene: TRBJ1-5; d_gene: TRBD1; abundance: NA
CDR3nt: TGTGCCAGCAGCAACAGGGGATTTGGAAACACCATATATTTT; CDR3aa: CASSNRGFGNTIYF; v_gene: TRBV9; j_gene: TRBJ1-3; d_gene: TRBD1; abundance: NA
CDR3nt: TGTGCCACCAGCAGGGACAGGGGGCACCCTGAAGCTTTCTTT; CDR3aa: CATSRDRGHPEAFF; v_gene: TRBV15; j_gene: TRBJ1-1; d_gene: TRBD1; abundance: NA
CDR3nt: TGTGCCAGCAGCCCCTACACAGATACGCAGTATTTT; CDR3aa: CASSPYTDTQYF; v_gene: TRBV7-2; j_gene: TRBJ2-3; d_gene: NA; abundance: few
CDR3nt: TGTGCCAGCAGTTCCGCTAGATTCAATGAGCAGTTCTTC; CDR3aa: CASSSARFNEQFF; v_gene: TRBV27; j_gene: TRBJ2-1; d_gene: NA; abundance: NA
CDR3nt: TGTGCCAGCAGCACAGGGGGTGGGACTGAAGCTTTCTTT; CDR3aa: CASSTGGGTEAFF; v_gene: TRBV2; j_gene: TRBJ1-1; d_gene: TRBD1; abundance: NA
CDR3nt: TGCGCCAGCAGTGAGTCTTCGAGCGGGGGGGCTTGGAACTACAATGAGCAGTTCTTC; CDR3aa: CASSESSSGGAWNYNEQFF; v_gene: TRBV10-1; j_gene: TRBJ2-1; d_gene: TRBD2; abundance: NA
CDR3nt: TGTGCCAGCAAGCATGTGGACAGGGGGCTCTACGAGCAGTACTTC; CDR3aa: CASKHVDRGLYEQYF; v_gene: TRBV6-7; j_gene: TRBJ2-7; d_gene: TRBD1; abundance: NA
CDR3nt: TGTGCCAGCAGCTTAGTTGGGGGCGACACAGATACGCAGTATTTT; CDR3aa: CASSLVGGDTDTQYF; v_gene: TRBV7-2; j_gene: TRBJ2-3; d_gene: NA; abundance: NA
CDR3nt: TGTGCCAGCAGTTTTCAATCTAATACGCAGTATTTT; CDR3aa: CASSFQSNTQYF; v_gene: TRBV25-1; j_gene: TRBJ2-3; d_gene: NA; abundance: NA
CDR3nt: TGCGCCAGCAGCCAGGCCCGGACTAGCGGGACCAGAGAGCAGTACTTC; CDR3aa: CASSQARTSGTREQYF; v_gene: TRBV4-3; j_gene: TRBJ2-7; d_gene: TRBD2; abundance: NA
CDR3nt: TGCGCCAGCAGCTTGGGCGAGGCCCGGATAGCCAAAAACATTCAGTACTTC; CDR3aa: CASSLGEARIAKNIQYF; v_gene: TRBV5-1; j_gene: TRBJ2-4; d_gene: NA; abundance: NA
CDR3nt: TGTGCCAGCAGTTGGACAGGGGGAGGCTATGGCTACACCTTC; CDR3aa: CASSWTGGGYGYTF; v_gene: TRBV27; j_gene: TRBJ1-2; d_gene: TRBD1; abundance: NA
CDR3nt: TGTGCTAGCAGCTCCGACAGGAACACCGGGGAGCTGTTTTTT; CDR3aa: CASSSDRNTGELFF; v_gene: TRBV7-7; j_gene: TRBJ2-2; d_gene: NA; abundance: NA
CDR3nt: TGTGCCAGCAGCTTAGATGCTGACTTCAGCGGTTCACCCCTCCACTTT; CDR3aa: CASSLDADFSGSPLHF; v_gene: TRBV7-2; j_gene: TRBJ1-6; d_gene: NA; abundance: NA
CDR3nt: TGTGCCAGCGGACAAGGGACAGGGTCGGACGATGAGCAGTTCTTC; CDR3aa: CASGQGTGSDDEQFF; v_gene: TRBV7-9; j_gene: TRBJ2-1; d_gene: TRBD1; abundance: NA
CDR3nt: TGCGCCAGCAGTGGCGGGGATTGGGGTGAGCAGTTCTTC; CDR3aa: CASSGGDWGEQFF; v_gene: TRBV5-1; j_gene: TRBJ2-1; d_gene: NA; abundance: NA
CDR3nt: TGTGCCAGCACCAGGGCGGGGGGGCGGGAGACCCAGTACTTC; CDR3aa: CASTRAGGRETQYF; v_gene: TRBV6-4; j_gene: TRBJ2-5; d_gene: TRBD2; abundance: NA
CDR3nt: TGTGCCAGCAACCCTCGGCCAGGGGAGACCCAGTACTTC; CDR3aa: CASNPRPGETQYF; v_gene: TRBV7-2; j_gene: TRBJ2-5; d_gene: NA; abundance: NA
CDR3nt: TGTGCCAGCCAAGGGGCCGGGGAGCTGTTTTTT; CDR3aa: CASQGAGELFF; v_gene: TRBV19; j_gene: TRBJ2-2; d_gene: NA; abundance: NA
CDR3nt: TGTGCCAGCAGTGAATGGGAGCGGGAGGTGACCCACGAGCAGTACTTC; CDR3aa: CASSEWEREVTHEQYF; v_gene: TRBV6-1; j_gene: TRBJ2-7; d_gene: TRBD2; abundance: once
CDR3nt: TGCGCCAGCAGCTTTTTGGGACTAGCGGGAGGGAATTACAATGAGCAGTTCTTC; CDR3aa: CASSFLGLAGGNYNEQFF; v_gene: TRBV5-1; j_gene: TRBJ2-1; d_gene: TRBD2; abundance: NA